This passage covers 10 T cell receptor beta chains from one sample sequenced in a study of T cells in narcolepsy. Generated by immunoSEQ multiplex PCR, the TCRdb table keeps only in-frame clones and is missing some. The table shows around 660 clones, with over 25% occurring only once. Their specific antigens are unknown. The sequenced material came from cultured CD8+ T cells from cerebrospinal fluid. These TCRs come from a human donor with narcolepsy.

This clone qualifies as medium-sized. CDR3 DNA: TGCGCCAGCAGCTTGGATGGGGTCCGGCTGTTTTTT. This translates into CASSLDGVRLFF. This chain links TRBV5-1 with TRBJ2-2; D unresolved. The CDR3 covers 12 residues. V gave up 0 bases and J gave up 13 bases, with 10 bases separating them. Germline CDR1 is SGHRS and CDR2 is YFSETQ.

This chain links TRBV1 with TRBJ2-6. TRBV1 is designated a pseudogene. The length of the CDR3 is 18 residues. DNA for the CDR3: TGCACCAGCAGGGGATGGCGTTTGTGCAAAAGTCGGGCCAACGTCCTGACTTTC. It encodes CTSRGWRLCKSRANVLTF.

The chain couples TRBV5-5 to TRBJ1-1; TRBD1 aligns across 8 bases. Germline V gene sequence: CDR1 SGHKS, CDR2 YYEKEE (reference sequence). This CDR3 is 18 amino acids long. V dropped 4 bases and J dropped 0; count of bases not matched to a gene: 14. The CDR3 DNA sequence: TGTGCCAGCAGCCGAACGATGGGAGAACAGGGGGTGAACACTGAAGCTTTCTTT. Translating gives CASSRTMGEQGVNTEAFF.

As concerns this clone: This probably arose from a read error, given a far larger clone one base away. The sample has other DNA sequences that encode this CDR3 too. The rearrangement uses TRBV5-4 and TRBJ2-7; D is ambiguous. Germline CDR1 SGHNT, CDR2 YYREEE (reference sequence). CDR3 length equals 15 residues. V gave up 4 bases and J gave up 2 bases, with 16 bases separating them. The CDR3: CASSAFSVFPYEQYF. The DNA of the CDR3 is TGTGCCAGCAGCGCTTTTTCTGTTTTCCCCTACGAGCAGTACTTC.

This clone occurred once. The rearrangement uses TRBV7-3 and TRBJ2-1, with D perhaps matching TRBD2 (5 bases). The germline V and J ends were trimmed by 5 bases and 7 bases, with 24 bases remaining between them. CDR1 is SGHTA, CDR2 FQGTGA, per germline. The CDR3 is 17 amino acids. The CDR3 nucleotides are TGTGCCAGCAGCGAAATTACCCGGGGAGTAGCGCGGAATGAGCAGTTCTTC. The encoded protein is CASSEITRGVARNEQFF. Full variable domain (remainder filled in from reference TRBV7-3 and TRBJ2-1): GAGVSQTPSNKVTEKGKYVELRCDPISGHTALYWYRQSLGQGPEFLIYFQGTGAADDSGLPNDRFFAVRPEGSVSTLKIQRTERGDSAVYLCASSEITRGVARNEQFFGPGTRLTVL.

By sample fraction, this clone is large. This sequence joins TRBV7-9 and TRBJ1-4; no clear D gene. The CDR3 is made up of 12 amino acids. Germline V lookup: CDR1 SEHNR, CDR2 FQNEAQ (reference sequence). The V gene lost 1 base and the J gene lost 7 bases, with 4 bases spanning the gap. Here the CDR3 reads CASSLDGEKLFF. The CDR3 DNA follows: TGTGCCAGCAGCTTAGACGGTGAAAAACTGTTTTTT.

This chain joins TRBV28 and TRBJ2-3, with 8 bases lining up with TRBD2. V shed 3 bases and J 4 bases; nucleotides not matched to a gene: 6. The germline gives CDR1 MDHEN, CDR2 SYDVKM. This CDR3 comprises 15 residues. CDR3 residues: CASSFLGGAPDTQYF. CDR3 DNA sequence: TGTGCCAGCAGTTTCCTCGGGGGGGCCCCAGATACGCAGTATTTT.

In this sample, this clone turned up a few times. The chain is built from TRBV28 and TRBJ2-3; no clear D. The germline V gene encodes CDR1 MDHEN and CDR2 SYDVKM. CDR3 length: 16 residues. V lost 4 bases, J lost 7 bases, and 21 bases lay in between. The CDR3 DNA sequence: TGTGCCAGCAGTTCCGGTCCCCAATCACAGAGGAATACGCAGTATTTT. It encodes CASSSGPQSQRNTQYF.

The rearrangement links TRBV5-6 to TRBJ1-2, with 9 bases that match TRBD1. The CDR3 is 15 amino acids. With 4 bases clipped from V and 7 bases from J, the junction kept 11 bases outside the gene matches. The germline V gene has CDR1 SGHDT and CDR2 YYEEEE. CDR3 DNA: TGTGCCAGCAGCGCCTCGGGACAGGGTACCTTTGGCTACACCTTC. Protein: CASSASGQGTFGYTF. The whole variable domain, remainder taken from reference TRBV5-6 and TRBJ1-2, is DAGVTQSPTHLIKTRGQQVTLRCSPKSGHDTVSWYQQALGQGPQFIFQYYEEEERQRGNFPDRFSGHQFPNYSSELNVNALLLGDSALYLCASSASGQGTFGYTFGSGTRLTVV.

This clone appeared once. Since a far larger clone is one base different, this is likely a read error. In the same sample, other DNA sequences code for this CDR3. The rearrangement links TRBV4-2 to TRBJ2-2; D is possibly TRBD2 (5 bases). CDR1 is LGHNA and CDR2 is YNFKEQ in the germline V gene. CDR3 size: 14 residues. The CDR3 nucleotides read TGTGCCAGCAGCGAAGGGTTGAACACCGGGGAGCTGGTTTTT. It is translated as CASSEGLNTGELVF.